This TCR beta chain came from a study of blood T cell repertoires in COVID-19. Background on the study: The samples span acute and convalescent COVID-19 from the United States, Italy and Spain. Sources were T cells, B-cell-depleted T cells, or PBMCs; the material itself was cDNA or gDNA.

Germline values: CDR1 LNHDA, CDR2 SQIVND (reference sequence). The CDR3 sequence is 15 residues long. V lost 7 bases to trimming and J lost 5 bases, with 18 bases between them. Here immunoSEQ multiplex PCR was the method, and the copy in TCRdb shows in-frame clones only, minus some. The sample includes around 80,000 clones, roughly 80% seen only once; the top ten take less than 20%. The chain has TRBV19 and TRBJ1-5; no clear D. This clonotype originated in a woman of 80 years or more with acute or convalescent COVID-19. The sample comprised peripheral blood. CDR3 amino acids: CASNPGVESHQPQHF. The CDR3 DNA reads TGTGCCAGTAATCCGGGTGTCGAGTCGCATCAGCCCCAGCATTTT.